This T cell receptor (beta chain) was identified in a study of T cell responses to AZD1222 COVID-19 vaccine. Whole-study context: Whether given at about 4 or about 12 weeks, second doses were pooled.

This clone turned up a few times. Its matching antigen is unknown. The V gene end was trimmed by 2 bases and the J gene end by 6 bases; junction bases not matched to a gene: 3. CDR3 size: 14 residues. From germline, CDR1 is MNHEY and CDR2 SVGAGI. General study results and limits: Reportedly, close to half of spike-specific TCRs are directed against unmutated variant regions. Receipt of two AZD1222 doses was followed by a rise in Spike-specific TCR breadth and depth. Repertoires in all cases were sampled only once the peak T cell response had passed.

Assay used: immunoSEQ multiplex PCR; TCRdb lists only in-frame clones, some missing. The sample includes 110,000 to 150,000 clones, roughly 88% of them seen just once. The material was peripheral blood, obtained on day 0 of AZD1222 vaccination. The chain uses TRBV6-5 and TRBJ1-3, with 8 nucleotides matching TRBD1. The clonotype comes from an adult in good health. CDR3 region: CASSYAQGENTIYF. CDR3 bases: TGTGCCAGCAGTTACGCACAGGGGGAAAACACCATATATTTT.